The entry that follows covers one T cell receptor (beta chain) sequence. This sample stems from a study of blood T cell repertoires in COVID-19. Across about two dozen US areas, participants ranged in age from 18 to 89 years. Donors in Cohort 3 who had recovered were those with two negative PCRs, healthcare professional clearance, or resolution of their symptoms. Under the authors' procedure: By means of reference gene primer amplification, nucleated cell counts were estimated. Using immunoSEQ multiplex PCR, the repertoire was profiled, and TCRdb retains in-frame clones only, with some absent. The V and J calls and clone size were taken over from that table, and D and trimming were inferred from the DNA. The sample records 260,000 or so clones, around 85% being singletons. Germline CDR1 SGHAT, CDR2 FQNNGV. V lost 4 bases to trimming and J lost 0 bases, with 15 bases between them. The CDR3 runs 16 residues.

The source material was PBMCs or T cells enriched from blood (not recorded which). The receptor's source is a woman between 45 and 65 years old who had recovered from COVID-19. This chain uses TRBV11-2 with TRBJ1-2; the D gene is possibly TRBD1 (6 bases). The CDR3: CASSYTRTATNYGYTF. As DNA, the CDR3 is TGTGCCAGCAGCTACACAAGGACAGCTACTAACTATGGCTACACCTTC.